The T cell receptor beta chain under discussion was sequenced for a study of beta chain features in type 1 diabetes. The CDR3 is made up of 14 amino acids. The germline gives CDR1 MDHEN, CDR2 SYDVKM. Trimming at V came to 6 bases and at J to 7 bases, leaving 7 bases not matched to a gene. Since all of the isolated RNA was reverse transcribed, expressed TCRB transcripts were what got sequenced. Repertoires were generated with immunoSEQ multiplex PCR, while TCRdb's copy carries only in-frame clones and drops some. The data show about 120,000 clones, roughly 15% seen once. Study-wide points: Among all four CD4+ subsets, Type 1 diabetes patients had TCRB CDR3s that were moderately but significantly shorter.

A note on this clone: Its target is unknown.

The sequencing sample was made of central memory CD4+ T cells from blood. This clonotype was sampled from a man between 25 and 39 years old with type 1 diabetes. V gene TRBV28 combines with J gene TRBJ1-4; 8 nucleotides line up with TRBD1. The CDR3 loop reads CASRGQGTGEKLFF. The DNA of the CDR3 is TGTGCCAGCAGAGGACAGGGTACGGGTGAAAAACTGTTTTTT.